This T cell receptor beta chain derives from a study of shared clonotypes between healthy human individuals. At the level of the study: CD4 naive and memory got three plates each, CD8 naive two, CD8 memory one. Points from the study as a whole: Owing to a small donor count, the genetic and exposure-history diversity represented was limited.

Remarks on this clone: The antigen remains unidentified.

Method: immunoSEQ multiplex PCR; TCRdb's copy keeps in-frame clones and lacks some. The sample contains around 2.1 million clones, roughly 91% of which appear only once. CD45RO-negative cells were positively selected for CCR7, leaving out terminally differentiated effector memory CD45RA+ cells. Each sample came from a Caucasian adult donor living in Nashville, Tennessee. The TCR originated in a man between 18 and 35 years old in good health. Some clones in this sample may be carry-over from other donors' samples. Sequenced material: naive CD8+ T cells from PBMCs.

The CDR3 is CASSLLAESGNTIYF. In nucleotides, the CDR3 is TGTGCCAGCAGCCTTTTGGCAGAATCTGGAAACACCATATATTTT. This chain links TRBV11-2 with TRBJ1-3; D uncertain. In germline, CDR1 is SGHAT, CDR2 FQNNGV. The V and J ends lost 5 bases and 1 base respectively, with 12 bases between them. This CDR3 contains 15 residues.